A single T cell receptor beta chain is shown here with its context. The antigen is unknown. A read error may produce the germline difference seen at one junction end. These data come from a study of blood T cells in healthy people across ages. Points from the study as a whole: With naive T cell percentage, TCR beta diversity showed a strong correlation.

Using a J-beta primer mix together with a sample-barcoded 5' primer, a second PCR was run for about 6 to 11 cycles. Using its own MiXCR run on the 5' RACE reads, TCRdb lists one record per CDR3 protein. Among about 600,000 distinct CDR3 sequences listed, around half were seen once. The CDR3 length is 13 residues. Per the germline V gene, CDR1 is SGHDT and CDR2 is YYEEEE. The source material was blood. The chain carries TRBV5-6 and TRBJ2-4; the D gene is possibly TRBD2 (6 bases). The J call is in doubt because the DNA end fits TRBJ2-5 better. The source is a man at least 80 years old in good health. CDR3 DNA: TGTGCCAGCGGCTTGGCGGGGAAAGAGACCCAGTACTTC. Residues: CASGLAGKETQYF.